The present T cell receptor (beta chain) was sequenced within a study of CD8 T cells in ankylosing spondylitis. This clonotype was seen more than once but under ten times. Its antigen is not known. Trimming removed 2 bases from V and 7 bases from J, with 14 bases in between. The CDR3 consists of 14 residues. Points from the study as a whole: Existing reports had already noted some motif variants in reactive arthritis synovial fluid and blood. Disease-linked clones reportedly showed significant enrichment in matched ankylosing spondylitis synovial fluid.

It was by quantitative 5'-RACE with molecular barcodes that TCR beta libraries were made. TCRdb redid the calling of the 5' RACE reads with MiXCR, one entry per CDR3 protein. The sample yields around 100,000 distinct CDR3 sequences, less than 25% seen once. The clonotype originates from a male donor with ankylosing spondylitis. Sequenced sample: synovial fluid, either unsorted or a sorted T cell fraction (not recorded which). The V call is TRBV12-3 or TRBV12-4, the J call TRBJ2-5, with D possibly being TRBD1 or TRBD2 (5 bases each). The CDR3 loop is CASSLSDSGGTQYF. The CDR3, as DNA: TGTGCCAGCAGTTTAAGCGACTCTGGGGGGACCCAGTACTTC.